The rows below give T cell receptor beta chains drawn from one sample of a study of cytomegalovirus exposure and HLA in healthy donors. Sequencing used immunoSEQ multiplex PCR; TCRdb keeps in-frame clones, though not all of them. The sample holds about 160,000 clones; approximately 80% are singletons and the top ten take about 10%. Sequencing was performed on PBMCs. Every receptor here comes from a man aged 45-65 years in good health and CMV-seropositive. CDR3s include the opening cysteine and the closing phenylalanine or tryptophan. A D gene is named only where the DNA matches it firmly. Clone size, where shown, is once, few, many, or a class for clones that have expanded.

j_gene	v_gene	abundance	d_gene	CDR3nt	CDR3aa
TRBJ1-5	TRBV28	NA	NA	TGTGCCAGCAGTTTAGCCCCCGGGGTTCAGCCCCAGCATTTT	CASSLAPGVQPQHF
TRBJ1-6	TRBV7-8	NA	TRBD1	TGTGCCAGCAGCGCGGGACAGGGGTATTCACCCCTCCACTTT	CASSAGQGYSPLHF
TRBJ2-1	TRBV5-1	NA	NA	TGCGCCAGCAGCTTGCCGACGACAGTCCACAATGAGCAGTTCTTC	CASSLPTTVHNEQFF
TRBJ1-2	TRBV5-4	few	NA	TGCGCCAGCAGCTCGGCCGGGTTGTATGGCTACACCTTC	CASSSAGLYGYTF
TRBJ2-7	TRBV6-5	NA	TRBD1	TGTGCCAGCAATCCGGGACAGGGGTCCGAGCAGTACTTC	CASNPGQGSEQYF
TRBJ2-2	TRBV7-3	NA	NA	TGTGCCAGCAGCTTGACCGAGGACACCGGGGAGCTGTTTTTT	CASSLTEDTGELFF
TRBJ2-5	TRBV4-2	NA	NA	TGTGCCAGCAGCCAAGCGGCAGGGGCGCGGGAGACCCAGTACTTC	CASSQAAGARETQYF
TRBJ1-1	TRBV6-6	NA	TRBD1	TGTGCCAGCAGTTACTACCAGGGGGCAGAGACTGAAGCTTTCTTT	CASSYYQGAETEAFF
TRBJ2-6	TRBV30	NA	TRBD2	TGTGCCTGGAGTGCGCCCGGGACTAGAATTTTCTCTGGGGCCAACGTCCTGACTTTC	CAWSAPGTRIFSGANVLTF
TRBJ1-3	TRBV5-6	NA	NA	TGTGCCAGCAGCTTGGCCGCAGCGCGCTCTGGAAACACCATATATTTT	CASSLAAARSGNTIYF
TRBJ1-2	TRBV9	NA	TRBD1	TGTGCCAGCAGCGTAGAGTTGGACAGGGAAGACAGCTACACCTTC	CASSVELDREDSYTF
TRBJ1-3	TRBV19	NA	NA	TGTGCCAGTAGTATTCCTAGACAGAGCTCTGGAAACACCATATATTTT	CASSIPRQSSGNTIYF
TRBJ2-7	TRBV5-1	once	NA	TGCGCCAGCAGGTTAACAGGCACCTACGAGCAGTACTTC	CASRLTGTYEQYF
TRBJ1-2	TRBV5-6	NA	TRBD1	TGTGCCAGCAGCTCCAGGGGGCGGCCTAACTATGGCTACACCTTC	CASSSRGRPNYGYTF
TRBJ1-4	TRBV19	NA	TRBD1	TGTGCCAGTACCGATCAGGACAGGGGCTTTCGTAATGAAAAACTGTTTTTT	CASTDQDRGFRNEKLFF
TRBJ2-2	TRBV2	NA	NA	TGTGCCAGCAGTGAAGAACAAACCGGGGAGCTGTTTTTT	CASSEEQTGELFF
TRBJ2-1	TRBV23-1	NA	TRBD2	TGCGCCAAAGGAGGGGAGGGGATAGTCCAGCGGGAGACGAATGAGCAGTTCTTC	CAKGGEGIVQRETNEQFF
TRBJ2-1	TRBV7-9	NA	NA	TGTGCCAGCAGCTCGATTTGGAGGGAGTATGAGCAGTTCTTC	CASSSIWREYEQFF
TRBJ1-1	TRBV19	NA	NA	TGTGCCAGTAGTATAGATGACGGGGGATTCAACACTGAAGCTTTCTTT	CASSIDDGGFNTEAFF
TRBJ2-5	TRBV19	NA	NA	TGTGCCAGTAGTATACAGGGAAAAGAGACCCAGTACTTC	CASSIQGKETQYF
TRBJ2-7	TRBV5-1	NA	NA	TGCGCCAGCAGCTTGGTGGCTTCACCGTTGGACGAGCAGTACTTC	CASSLVASPLDEQYF
TRBJ1-5	TRBV4-2	NA	NA	TGTGCCAGCAGCCAAGAACTAGGGCGGCCCCAGCATTTT	CASSQELGRPQHF
TRBJ2-2	TRBV9	NA	NA	TGTGCCAGCAGCGTAGTTATCGAGACCGGGGAGCTGTTTTTT	CASSVVIETGELFF
TRBJ2-7	TRBV2	NA	TRBD2	TGTGCCAGCAGTTTGGACACGTCACTAGCGGGAGGGCCTGGCGCTTCCTACGAGCAGTACTTC	CASSLDTSLAGGPGASYEQYF
TRBJ1-3	TRBV2	NA	TRBD1	TGTGCCAGCACCCGGGACAGGTATTTTGGAAACACCATATATTTT	CASTRDRYFGNTIYF
TRBJ2-7	TRBV19	NA	NA	TGTGCCAGTAAAGGACATTACGAGCAGTACTTC	CASKGHYEQYF
TRBJ1-2	TRBV28	NA	NA	TGTGCCAGCAGCCTGGACAGAACCTATGGCTACACCTTC	CASSLDRTYGYTF
TRBJ2-7	TRBV27	NA	NA	TGTGCCAGCAGTTTTAACAGGGCCAGTTACGAGCAGTACTTC	CASSFNRASYEQYF
TRBJ1-6	TRBV30	NA	NA	TGTGCCTGGACAGGGTCTTTTAATTCACCCCTCCACTTT	CAWTGSFNSPLHF
TRBJ2-7	TRBV9	NA	NA	TGTGCCAGCAGCCCCCAGTCGGGGTTTGAGCAGTACTTC	CASSPQSGFEQYF
TRBJ2-3	TRBV7-3	NA	TRBD1	TGTGCCAGCAGCAGACAGGGGGTAGTTCCTACAGATACGCAGTATTTT	CASSRQGVVPTDTQYF
TRBJ1-5	TRBV28	NA	NA	TGTGCCAGCAGTGACAGTACTAATCAGCCCCAGCATTTT	CASSDSTNQPQHF
TRBJ2-5	TRBV11-3	NA	TRBD1	TGTGCCAGCAGCAGTGGACAGGGGACTACCCAGTACTTC	CASSSGQGTTQYF
TRBJ1-4	TRBV4-3	NA	NA	TGCGCCAGCAGCTTCTACAGGGCGGGTAATGAAAAACTGTTTTTT	CASSFYRAGNEKLFF
TRBJ1-5	TRBV6-1	NA	TRBD1	TGTGCCAGCAGTGCCCGACAGGGGGCTCATCAGCCCCAGCATTTT	CASSARQGAHQPQHF
TRBJ1-5	TRBV29-1	few	NA	TGCAGCGTTGTACAGGGAGGCAATCAGCCCCAGCATTTT	CSVVQGGNQPQHF
TRBJ2-1	TRBV2	NA	NA	TGTGCCAGCAGCGGTACAGGGCTGGTCGGCGATGAGCAGTTCTTC	CASSGTGLVGDEQFF
TRBJ2-2	TRBV6-5	NA	TRBD1	TGTGCCAGCAACCAGGACAGGGCGGGCGGGGAGCTGTTTTTT	CASNQDRAGGELFF
TRBJ2-7	TRBV5-5	NA	NA	TGTGCCAGCAGCGTCGCTTCCAGCGAAGTCTACGAGCAGTACTTC	CASSVASSEVYEQYF
TRBJ2-7	TRBV6-5	NA	TRBD2	TGTGCCAGCAGTCCCCCTAGCGGGAGATCCTACGAGCAGTACTTC	CASSPPSGRSYEQYF
TRBJ1-5	TRBV6-4	NA	TRBD1	TGTGCCAGCAGTGAGTCTAGGGACAGGGGGAAGGGTAGCAATCAGCCCCAGCATTTT	CASSESRDRGKGSNQPQHF
TRBJ2-7	TRBV15	NA	TRBD2	TGTGCCACCAGCAGAGATGGATTAGGTGGCGGGGGGGGAGGCGACGAGCAGTACTTC	CATSRDGLGGGGGGDEQYF
TRBJ2-7	TRBV19	once	TRBD1	TGTGCCAGTAGACAGGGGGGACAGGGGTCCTACGAGCAGTACTTC	CASRQGGQGSYEQYF
TRBJ2-1	TRBV5-5	once	TRBD2	TGTGCCAGCAGCTTGACATGGACTAGCGTCACCAATGAGCAGTTCTTC	CASSLTWTSVTNEQFF
TRBJ1-5	TRBV5-5	NA	NA	TGTGCCAGCAGCTTGGAATCCCCGAGCGGCAATCAGCCCCAGCATTTT	CASSLESPSGNQPQHF
TRBJ1-5	TRBV6-5	NA	NA	TGTGCCAGCAGGCAGGGTACGTCAAATCAGCCCCAGCATTTT	CASRQGTSNQPQHF
TRBJ2-1	TRBV9	NA	NA	TGTGCCAGCAGCCCTCCACTAGATTCCAATGAGCAGTTCTTC	CASSPPLDSNEQFF
TRBJ1-5	TRBV9	NA	NA	TGTGCCAGCAGCGTAACCGGGGGCAATCAGCCCCAGCATTTT	CASSVTGGNQPQHF
TRBJ1-1	TRBV29-1	NA	NA	TGCAGCGTTGAAGAGGGGCGGATGAACACTGAAGCTTTCTTT	CSVEEGRMNTEAFF
TRBJ1-3	TRBV5-4	NA	NA	TGTGCCAGCAGCGGCACAGGGAGAAACACCATATATTTT	CASSGTGRNTIYF